What follows are 25 T cell receptor beta chains derived from one specimen sequenced in a study of blood T cell repertoires in COVID-19 (TCRdb year 2020). Library method: the immunoSEQ multiplex PCR assay. TCRdb re-hosts the immuneACCESS table, in-frame sequences only. Its copies lack some clones; in the studies checked, an unresolved V gene accounts for under half of them, and the cause for the rest is not known. This sample lists about 46,000 clones; about 86% were detected once. The biggest ten clones account for 3% to 3.5% of the sample. The material sequenced was PBMCs or T cells enriched from blood (not recorded which). These receptors were obtained from a woman in her forties or fifties who had recovered from COVID-19.

The chain couples TRBV9 to TRBJ1-4; 7 nucleotides line up with TRBD1. Germline V gives CDR1 SGDLS, CDR2 YYNGEE. The CDR3 contains 15 residues. The ends lost 0 bases at V and 7 bases at J; junction bases unmatched: 6. The CDR3, as DNA: TGTGCCAGCAGCGTAGCCACAGGGGAGAGTGAAAAACTGTTTTTT. This gives the protein CASSVATGESEKLFF.

This chain links TRBV27 with TRBJ1-4, with D hard to call. This CDR3 contains 14 residues. The V end lost 6 bases, the J end lost 3 bases, and 11 bases lay between the germline ends. CDR1 is MNHEY, CDR2 SMNVEV, per germline (reference sequence). The CDR3: CASSPLASNEKLFF. The CDR3 bases are TGTGCCAGCAGCCCCCTCGCGTCTAATGAAAAACTGTTTTTT.

The J gene is TRBJ1-6, the V gene TRBV9, with 7 positions matching TRBD1. Germline values: CDR1 SGDLS, CDR2 YYNGEE. The CDR3 is made up of 15 amino acids. The ends lost 0 bases at V and 7 bases at J; junction bases unmatched: 4. The CDR3 sequence: CASSVGGTVNSPLHF. CDR3 coding DNA: TGTGCCAGCAGCGTAGGAGGGACAGTCAATTCACCCCTCCACTTT.

V usage is TRBV6-2 or TRBV6-3 and J usage is TRBJ1-1; D gene unclear. The V gene's germline CDR1 is MNHEY and CDR2 SVGEGT. V lost 5 bases to trimming and J lost 4 bases, with 14 bases between them. CDR3 length: 14 residues. DNA of the CDR3: TGTGCCAGCAGTCGCCCCCCTCCCAGCACTGAAGCTTTCTTT. Encoded protein: CASSRPPPSTEAFF.

The chain has TRBV28 and TRBJ2-2; TRBD2 agrees at 10 bases. The germline gives CDR1 MDHEN, CDR2 SYDVKM. V trimming: 3 bases; J trimming: 8 bases; junction bases outside the gene matches: 18. The CDR3 has 19 residues. The DNA for the CDR3 is TGTGCCAGCAGTTTTGGGGTCTGGTCTAGCGGGGGAGACCGAGGGGAGCTGTTTTTT. Residues: CASSFGVWSSGGDRGELFF.

The chain employs TRBV7-9 and TRBJ2-7; D remains ambiguous. This CDR3 spans 12 amino acids. Germline V CDR1 and CDR2: SEHNR, FQNEAQ (reference sequence). V lost 3 bases and J 2 bases, leaving 5 bases between the germline ends. CDR3 amino acids: CASSFSAYEQYF. Written as DNA, the CDR3 is TGTGCCAGCAGCTTCTCCGCCTACGAGCAGTACTTC.

The chain combines TRBV5-1 with TRBJ1-1, with TRBD1 as a possible D gene (5 bases). V dropped 4 bases and J dropped 2 bases, with 12 bases sitting between them. The germline V gene has CDR1 SGHRS and CDR2 YFSETQ. This CDR3 has 14 amino acids. CDR3 loop: CASSLRVENTEAFF. The DNA for the CDR3 is TGCGCCAGCAGCCTCAGGGTTGAAAACACTGAAGCTTTCTTT.

CDR3: CASTGVNQPQHF. Here the CDR3 DNA reads TGTGCCAGCACAGGGGTCAATCAGCCCCAGCATTTT. The V and J genes are TRBV28 and TRBJ1-5, with D perhaps TRBD1 (6 bases). This CDR3 has 12 amino acids. Germline assignment: CDR1 MDHEN and CDR2 SYDVKM. Trimming took off 7 bases at V and 3 bases at J, with 7 bases between the two ends.

This rearrangement joins TRBV18 to TRBJ2-1, with 8 bases identical to TRBD1. CDR3 length: 14 residues. CDR1 KGHSH and CDR2 LQKENI come from the germline V gene. Trimming took 3 bases from V and 8 from J; bases not matched to a gene: 6. CDR3 region: CASSPGQDLYEQFF. CDR3 coding DNA: TGTGCCAGCTCACCGGGACAGGATCTTTATGAGCAGTTCTTC.

V and J are TRBV6-2 or TRBV6-3 and TRBJ2-7, with TRBD2 identical over 8 bases. Germline CDR1 and CDR2: MNHEY and SVGEGT. The ends lost 5 bases at V and 3 bases at J; junction bases unmatched: 9. CDR3 length equals 15 residues. This CDR3 is CASSPGTRRGYEQYF. CDR3 DNA sequence: TGTGCCAGCAGTCCCGGGACTAGGAGGGGCTACGAGCAGTACTTC.

The chain recombines TRBV28 with TRBJ2-3, with a tentative D call TRBD1 (6 bases). The V and J ends lost 6 bases and 4 bases respectively, with 32 bases between them. The CDR3 contains 20 residues. In germline, CDR1 is MDHEN, CDR2 SYDVKM. CDR3 DNA sequence: TGTGCCAGCAGCATAAAAACTGGTTGGGCCGGGACAAACAGACCAGATACGCAGTATTTT. This translates into CASSIKTGWAGTNRPDTQYF.

V is TRBV15 and J is TRBJ2-1, with 7 positions matching TRBD1. Germline CDR1 LNHNV, CDR2 YYDKDF (reference sequence). Losses at the gene ends were 3 bases for V and 8 bases for J; bases not matched to a gene: 4. This CDR3 spans 13 amino acids. The CDR3: CATSSIGGYEQFF. CDR3 nucleotide sequence: TGTGCCACCAGCAGCATAGGGGGCTATGAGCAGTTCTTC.

V is TRBV10-1 and J is TRBJ2-2; D is possibly TRBD2 (6 bases). CDR1 and CDR2 from the germline V gene are WNHNN and SYGVQD (reference sequence). Trimming took off 4 bases at V and 6 bases at J, with 15 bases between the two ends. The CDR3 runs to 15 residues. CDR3 DNA: TGCGCCAGCAGTGGTCGAGCGGGCTGGCCCGGGGAGCTGTTTTTT. Its protein product is CASSGRAGWPGELFF.

The CDR3 spells CASSLTSSDTQYF. CDR3 bases: TGCGCCAGCAGCCTGACTAGCAGCGATACGCAGTATTTT. The chain employs TRBV4-3 and TRBJ2-3, with TRBD2 matching over 7 bases. CDR1 LGHNA and CDR2 YSLEER come from the germline V gene. Trimming at V came to 4 bases and at J to 6 bases, leaving 4 bases not matched to a gene. CDR3 length: 13 amino acids.

V is TRBV6-2 or TRBV6-3 and J is TRBJ2-3, with 7 bases lining up with TRBD2. CDR3 size: 18 residues. Germline CDR1 reads MNHEY; CDR2 reads SVGEGT. Trimming cost V 4 bases and J 0 bases; bases outside gene matches: 13. The CDR3 loop is CASSLSTTSSGSTDTQYF. The CDR3 DNA follows: TGTGCCAGCAGTTTGTCTACAACATCTAGCGGAAGCACAGATACGCAGTATTTT.

The rearrangement uses TRBV27 and TRBJ1-1; possible D gene TRBD1, 6 bases. Trimming cost V 2 bases and J 4 bases, with 14 bases left between them. The germline V gene has CDR1 MNHEY and CDR2 SMNVEV (reference sequence). The CDR3 is made up of 15 amino acids. In DNA form, the CDR3 reads TGTGCCAGCAGTTTAGGGGCAGGGGTGGGCACTGAAGCTTTCTTT. Amino acids: CASSLGAGVGTEAFF.

V is TRBV7-9 and J is TRBJ2-7; 10 nucleotides line up with TRBD2. The trim removed 2 bases at V and 10 bases at J, leaving 8 bases unmatched. Germline V gene sequence: CDR1 SEHNR, CDR2 FQNEAQ (reference sequence). CDR3 length equals 14 residues. The CDR3 coding sequence is TGTGCCAGCAGCTTAACTAGCGGGGCGGCGAAACAGTACTTC. It translates to CASSLTSGAAKQYF.

This clone has just a few counts. The chain uses TRBV18 and TRBJ1-6, with 7 bases lining up with TRBD1. The CDR3 totals 16 residues. V lost 3 bases and J lost 7; bases outside the gene matches: 9. CDR1 KGHSH and CDR2 LQKENI come from the germline V gene. The CDR3 nucleotides read TGTGCCAGCTCACCTCGCGCCGGGACAGCGAATTCACCCCTCCACTTT. Translating it yields CASSPRAGTANSPLHF.

This chain uses TRBV29-1 with TRBJ2-3; 10 bases match TRBD2. Germline CDR1 and CDR2: SQVTM and ANQGSEA. The CDR3 loop spans 18 amino acids. V was pared by 4 bases and J by 2 bases, with 15 bases of the junction left unmatched. CDR3 loop: CSVGGAPSGGSFTDTQYF. Written as DNA, the CDR3 is TGCAGCGTTGGTGGGGCCCCTAGCGGGGGTTCTTTCACAGATACGCAGTATTTT.

V gene TRBV27 combines with J gene TRBJ1-5; TRBD1 matches at 9 bases. Germline V lookup: CDR1 MNHEY, CDR2 SMNVEV (reference sequence). Trimming at V came to 5 bases and at J to 3 bases, leaving 5 bases not matched to a gene. This CDR3 contains 15 residues. The CDR3 DNA sequence: TGTGCCAGCAGTCCTAGGACAGGGGACAATCAGCCCCAGCATTTT. Translated, it gives CASSPRTGDNQPQHF.

The rearrangement joins TRBV18 to TRBJ1-4; possibly TRBD1 for D (5 bases). CDR3 size: 15 residues. With 6 bases removed from V and 5 bases from J, the gap between germline ends came to 16 bases. CDR1 is KGHSH and CDR2 is LQKENI in the germline V gene. CDR3 protein: CASSSRQSENEKLFF. The CDR3, as DNA: TGTGCCAGCTCCTCCAGACAGTCTGAAAATGAAAAACTGTTTTTT.

This clone was observed once. The chain carries TRBV30 and TRBJ1-2; D gene ambiguous. Germline V gene data show CDR1 as GTSNPN and CDR2 as SVGIG (reference sequence). V dropped 3 bases and J dropped 7 bases, with 9 bases sitting between them. The CDR3 length is 11 residues. The CDR3 loop is CAWREGPGYTF. As DNA, the CDR3 is TGTGCCTGGAGAGAGGGTCCTGGCTACACCTTC.

The chain links TRBV6-5 to TRBJ2-7; 8 bases align to TRBD1. V lost 6 bases to trimming and J lost 5 bases; unmatched junction nucleotides: 12. CDR3 length: 15 amino acids. Germline V lookup: CDR1 MNHEY, CDR2 SVGAGI. CDR3 DNA sequence: TGTGCCAGCAGCCGCCCGGACAGGGCCGGTCACGAGCAGTACTTC. Its translation: CASSRPDRAGHEQYF.

V gene TRBV28 combines with J gene TRBJ1-2; 11 nucleotides agree with TRBD1. Germline lookup yields CDR1 MDHEN and CDR2 SYDVKM. J was trimmed by 6 bases and V by 8 bases; bases with no gene match: 17. The length of the CDR3 is 17 residues. The CDR3 DNA reads as TGTGCCAGCTCGATGGGGACAGGGGGTGCGTGGGTTAATGGCTACACCTTC. This gives the protein CASSMGTGGAWVNGYTF.

This sequence joins TRBV19 and TRBJ2-7, with D perhaps TRBD1 (7 bases). V lost 5 bases to trimming and J lost 1 base, with 15 bases between them. The V gene's germline CDR1 is LNHDA and CDR2 SQIVND (reference sequence). CDR3 length: 15 residues. The CDR3 region is CASSDRDSGSYEQYF. DNA for the CDR3: TGTGCCAGTAGTGACCGGGACAGCGGGTCCTACGAGCAGTACTTC.